The next 11 T cell receptor beta chains were all read from a single sample in a study of cytomegalovirus exposure and HLA in healthy donors. The PCR used 60 Vbeta and 13 Jbeta primers. Assay: immunoSEQ multiplex PCR; the TCRdb copy retains only in-frame clones and omits some. The sample lists fewer than 200,000 clones, roughly 84% occurring once. Sequencing was performed on PBMCs. These receptors came from a girl under three years old in good health and CMV-seronegative.

The chain uses TRBV6-5 and TRBJ1-1, with D perhaps matching TRBD1 (6 bases). The CDR3 runs to 14 residues. Germline-derived CDR1 and CDR2 are MNHEY and SVGAGI. The V end was cut by 4 bases, the J end by 0 bases, with 9 bases between. The CDR3 sequence is CASSFRQVNTEAFF. The CDR3 DNA reads as TGTGCCAGCAGTTTCCGACAGGTGAACACTGAAGCTTTCTTT.

This clone was counted once. The chain links TRBV18 to TRBJ2-7, with TRBD2 identical over 7 bases. The V and J ends lost 3 bases and 1 base, in that order; junction bases with no gene match: 9. The CDR3 contains 16 residues. From germline, CDR1 is KGHSH and CDR2 LQKENI. CDR3 region: CASSPRIAGVSYEQYF. In DNA, the CDR3 is TGTGCCAGCTCACCGCGAATAGCGGGCGTATCCTACGAGCAGTACTTC.

The genes are TRBV7-2 and TRBJ1-6; D unresolved. Deletions cut 3 bases from V and 8 bases from J, with 11 bases between. Per germline, CDR1 SGHTA and CDR2 FQGNSA. The CDR3 totals 14 residues. CDR3 region: CASSFRRSYSPLHF. CDR3 coding DNA: TGTGCCAGCAGCTTTCGGCGTAGCTATTCACCCCTCCACTTT.

V and J are TRBV7-9 and TRBJ2-7; 9 bases fit TRBD1. CDR3 length: 13 amino acids. V gave up 5 bases and J gave up 3 bases; unmatched junction bases: 2. CDR1 and CDR2 (germline): SEHNR, FQNEAQ (reference sequence). CDR3 protein: CASSRTGVYEQYF. The CDR3, as DNA: TGTGCCAGCAGCCGGACAGGGGTCTACGAGCAGTACTTC.

This clone was recorded a few times. The gene calls are TRBV5-4 and TRBJ1-3; 7 bases agree with TRBD1. Germline-derived CDR1 and CDR2 are SGHNT and YYREEE (reference sequence). CDR3 length equals 16 residues. The V and J ends lost 3 bases and 2 bases, in that order; junction bases with no gene match: 8. The CDR3 region has the DNA TGTGCCAGCAGCTCTAAAAAGGGGACAGCTGGAAACACCATATATTTT. This gives the protein CASSSKKGTAGNTIYF.

V gene TRBV7-8 combines with J gene TRBJ2-7; a weak D match, TRBD2 (6 bases). This CDR3 is built from 16 residues. V was clipped by 4 bases and J by 3 bases, with 19 bases between them. CDR1 and CDR2 from the germline V gene are SGHVS and FQNEAQ. CDR3 loop: CASSSGEVAALYEQYF. CDR3 nucleotides: TGTGCCAGCAGCTCTGGGGAGGTAGCGGCTCTCTACGAGCAGTACTTC.

The J gene is TRBJ2-1, the V gene TRBV6-5, with 8 positions matching TRBD2. The CDR3 runs to 14 residues. V dropped 2 bases and J dropped 6; count of bases not matched to a gene: 3. In germline, CDR1 is MNHEY, CDR2 SVGAGI. CDR3 nucleotides: TGTGCCAGCAGTTACGCGGGAGGCTCCAATGAGCAGTTCTTC. It is translated as CASSYAGGSNEQFF.

The V and J genes are TRBV9 and TRBJ2-3; 8 bases agree with TRBD2. Trimming at V came to 3 bases and at J to 2 bases, leaving 8 bases not matched to a gene. There are 16 residues in the CDR3. Germline V gene sequence: CDR1 SGDLS, CDR2 YYNGEE. In nucleotides, the CDR3 is TGTGCCAGCAGCGCCCGAGCGGGAGCATCCACAGATACGCAGTATTTT. Its protein is CASSARAGASTDTQYF.

The chain recombines TRBV27 with TRBJ1-2, with D perhaps TRBD1 (6 bases). CDR1 and CDR2 (germline): MNHEY, SMNVEV (reference sequence). The V end was cut by 6 bases, the J end by 4 bases, with 15 bases between. The CDR3 consists of 14 residues. DNA of the CDR3: TGTGCCAGCAGAGGCCCGGACAGTCTCTATGGCTACACCTTC. Amino acids: CASRGPDSLYGYTF.

V is TRBV4-1 and J is TRBJ2-5; D might be TRBD1 (6 bases). Germline CDR1 reads MGHRA; CDR2 reads YSYEKL. The CDR3 is 15 amino acids. V lost 2 bases, J lost 5 bases, and 15 bases lay in between. The CDR3: CASSQRGLRGETQYF. Written as DNA, the CDR3 is TGCGCCAGCAGCCAACGAGGGTTGAGGGGGGAGACCCAGTACTTC.

Here the CDR3 reads CASSTAGVDTQYF. CDR3 coding DNA: TGCGCCAGCAGCACAGCGGGGGTAGATACGCAGTATTTT. V usage is TRBV5-1 and J usage is TRBJ2-3; 8 bases agree with TRBD2. V shed 4 bases, J shed 5 bases, and the junction held 3 bases outside the gene matches. The CDR3 totals 13 residues. Germline CDR1 SGHRS, CDR2 YFSETQ. The full variable domain, rest sourced from reference TRBV5-1 and TRBJ2-3, is KAGVTQTPRYLIKTRGQQVTLSCSPISGHRSVSWYQQTPGQGLQFLFEYFSETQRNKGNFPGRFSGRQFSNSRSEMNVSTLELGDSALYLCASSTAGVDTQYFGPGTRLTVL.